A single T cell receptor beta chain is shown here with its context. This entry comes from a study of blood T cell repertoires in COVID-19. Background on the study: Collection of acute and convalescent COVID-19 samples took place in the United States, Italy and Spain. The cDNA or gDNA used as material had been derived from T cells, B-cell-depleted T cells, or PBMCs.

Authors' processing steps: By means of reference gene primer amplification, nucleated cell counts were estimated. Assay used: immunoSEQ multiplex PCR; TCRdb lists only in-frame clones, some missing. V, J and clone size are taken as reported in that table, and D and trimming were inferred from the DNA itself. The repertoire consists of fewer than 250,000 clones, with roughly 88% occurring once and the leading ten covering 5.5% to 6.5%. Followed over time, Seattle patients had been enrolled while infection was active. Germline loops: CDR1 SGHVS, CDR2 FNYEAQ. Trimming took 5 bases from V and 10 from J, leaving 9 bases between them. The CDR3 consists of 11 residues.

The origin of this receptor is a woman aged 80 or older with COVID-19, enrolled during active disease. The sample consisted of peripheral blood. The J gene is TRBJ2-1, the V gene TRBV7-6, with D tentatively TRBD1 (5 bases). CDR3 in amino acids: CASSLPGEQFF. As DNA, the CDR3 is TGTGCCAGCAGCCTACCAGGGGAGCAGTTCTTC.